This T cell receptor (beta chain) was captured by sequencing in a study of regulatory T cells in long-lasting Graves disease. This clonotype was recorded a few times. A much larger clone lies a single base off, so this may be a read error. The conserved phenylalanine or tryptophan is not found at the CDR3 terminus, so this likely reflects a read error. Time point noted: newly diagnosed GD, antithyroid drugs for less than 3 months. The TCR library was made from RNA that had been extracted from PBMCs in TRIzol. The V gene end was trimmed by 5 bases and the J gene end by 0 bases; junction bases not matched to a gene: 6. The CDR3 is 15 amino acids. Germline CDR1 reads SEHNR; CDR2 reads FQNEAQ (reference sequence). Both iRepertoire HTBI primers and Arm-PCR of CDR3 regions were used to build the TCR beta libraries. A single record per CDR3 protein comes from TCRdb applying MiXCR to the multiplex PCR reads. The data contain 360,000 or so distinct CDR3 sequences, 12% of them singletons.

These data were also reused for a study on T cells in Graves' hyperthyroidism and ophthalmopathy. That study reports: Recently diagnosed hyperthyroidism of less than 2 months' duration affected patients aged 18 to 65.

The V call is TRBV7-9, the J call TRBJ1-1; 7 bases fit TRBD1. This clonotype was sampled from a woman under 30 with Graves disease. This sample comprised peripheral blood mononuclear cells (PBMCs), obtained at new diagnosis, from a patient treated with antithyroid drugs. CDR3 sequence: CASSTIQGMNTEAFL. The CDR3 nucleotides read TGTGCCAGCAGCACAATACAGGGGATGAACACTGAAGCTTTCCTT.